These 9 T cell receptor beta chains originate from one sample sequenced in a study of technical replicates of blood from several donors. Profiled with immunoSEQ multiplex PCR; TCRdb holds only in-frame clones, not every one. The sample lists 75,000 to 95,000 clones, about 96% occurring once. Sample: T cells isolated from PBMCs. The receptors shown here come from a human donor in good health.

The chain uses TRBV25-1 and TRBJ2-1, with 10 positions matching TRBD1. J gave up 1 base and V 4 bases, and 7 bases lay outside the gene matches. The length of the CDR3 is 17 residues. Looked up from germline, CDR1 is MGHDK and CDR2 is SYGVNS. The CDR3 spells CASSVRPGQGSYNEQFF. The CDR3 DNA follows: TGTGCCAGCAGTGTCCGACCGGGACAGGGGTCCTACAATGAGCAGTTCTTC.

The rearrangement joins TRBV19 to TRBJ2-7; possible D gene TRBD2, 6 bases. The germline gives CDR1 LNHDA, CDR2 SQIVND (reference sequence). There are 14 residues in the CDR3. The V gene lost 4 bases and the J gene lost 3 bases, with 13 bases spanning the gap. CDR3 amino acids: CASSTGLRDYEQYF. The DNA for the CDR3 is TGTGCCAGTAGTACCGGACTAAGGGACTACGAGCAGTACTTC.

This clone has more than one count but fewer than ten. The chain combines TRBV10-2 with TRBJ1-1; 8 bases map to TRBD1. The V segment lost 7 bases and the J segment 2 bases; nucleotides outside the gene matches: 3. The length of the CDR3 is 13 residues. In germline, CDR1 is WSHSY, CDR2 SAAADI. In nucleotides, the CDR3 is TGCGCCAGCATGGACAGGGCCAACACTGAAGCTTTCTTT. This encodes CASMDRANTEAFF.

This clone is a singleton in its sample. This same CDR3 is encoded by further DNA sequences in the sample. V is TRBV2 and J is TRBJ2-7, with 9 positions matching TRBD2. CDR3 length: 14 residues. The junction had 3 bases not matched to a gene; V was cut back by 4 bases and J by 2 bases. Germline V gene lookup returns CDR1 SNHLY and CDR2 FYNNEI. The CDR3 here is CASSVSGRTYEQYF. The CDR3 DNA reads TGTGCCAGCAGTGTTAGCGGGAGAACCTACGAGCAGTACTTC. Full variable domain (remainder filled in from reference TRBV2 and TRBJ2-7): EPEVTQTPSHQVTQMGQEVILRCVPISNHLYFYWYRQILGQKVEFLVSFYNNEISEKSEIFDDQFSVERPDGSNFTLKIRSTKLEDSAMYFCASSVSGRTYEQYFGPGTRLTVT.

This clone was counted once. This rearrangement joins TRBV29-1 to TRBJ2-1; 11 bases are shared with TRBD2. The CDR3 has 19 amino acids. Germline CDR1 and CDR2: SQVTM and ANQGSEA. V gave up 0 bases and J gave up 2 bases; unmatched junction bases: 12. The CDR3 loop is CSVEDSGTSGPHPYNEQFF. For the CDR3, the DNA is TGCAGCGTTGAAGATTCCGGGACTAGCGGTCCTCATCCCTACAATGAGCAGTTCTTC.

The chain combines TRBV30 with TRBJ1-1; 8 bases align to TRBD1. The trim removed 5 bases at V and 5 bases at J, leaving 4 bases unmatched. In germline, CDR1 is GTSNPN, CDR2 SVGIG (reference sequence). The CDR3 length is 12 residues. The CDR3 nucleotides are TGTGCCTGGGGACAGGGCCGGACTGAAGCTTTCTTT. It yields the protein CAWGQGRTEAFF.

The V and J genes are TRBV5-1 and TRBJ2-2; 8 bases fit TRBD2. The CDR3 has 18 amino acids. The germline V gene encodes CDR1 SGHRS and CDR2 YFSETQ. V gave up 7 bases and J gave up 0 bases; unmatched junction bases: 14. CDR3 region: CASGGIGSSGTNTGELFF. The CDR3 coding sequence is TGCGCCAGCGGCGGAATAGGGAGTAGCGGGACGAACACCGGGGAGCTGTTTTTT.

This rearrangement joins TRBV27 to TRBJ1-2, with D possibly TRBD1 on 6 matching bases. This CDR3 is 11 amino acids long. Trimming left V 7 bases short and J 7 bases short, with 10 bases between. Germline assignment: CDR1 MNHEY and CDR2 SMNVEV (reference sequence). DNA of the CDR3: TGTGCCAGCAAAGGGGGAAGTGGCTACACCTTC. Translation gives CASKGGSGYTF.

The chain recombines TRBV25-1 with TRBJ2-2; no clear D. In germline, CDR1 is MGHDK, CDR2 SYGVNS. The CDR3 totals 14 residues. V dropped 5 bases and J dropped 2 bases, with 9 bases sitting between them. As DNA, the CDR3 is TGTGCCAGCAGTCAGGTTCCAAACACCGGGGAGCTGTTTTTT. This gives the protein CASSQVPNTGELFF.